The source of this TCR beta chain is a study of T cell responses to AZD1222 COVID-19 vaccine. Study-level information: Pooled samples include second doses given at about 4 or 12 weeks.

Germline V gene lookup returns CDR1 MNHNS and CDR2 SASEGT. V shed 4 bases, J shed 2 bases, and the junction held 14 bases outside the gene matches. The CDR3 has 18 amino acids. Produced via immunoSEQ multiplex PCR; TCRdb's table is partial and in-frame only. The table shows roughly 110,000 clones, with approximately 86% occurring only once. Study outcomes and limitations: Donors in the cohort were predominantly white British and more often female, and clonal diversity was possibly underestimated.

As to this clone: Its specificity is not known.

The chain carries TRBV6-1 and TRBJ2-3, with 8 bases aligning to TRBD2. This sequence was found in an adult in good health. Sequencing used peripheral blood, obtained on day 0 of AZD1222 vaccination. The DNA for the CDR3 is TGTGCCAGCAGTGGAGCGGGAGCAACCCCGAGATACACAGATACGCAGTATTTT. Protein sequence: CASSGAGATPRYTDTQYF.